This entry concerns a single TCR beta chain. The study drew participants aged about 18 to 95 years from roughly 25 US areas. Recovered status applied to Cohort 3 donors who had two consecutive negative PCRs. It also applied to those with clearance or with symptom resolution. The record originates from a study of blood T cell repertoires in COVID-19. Study-wide background: The United States, Italy and Spain were the sources of the acute and convalescent COVID-19 samples. The analysed material was cDNA or gDNA that came from T cells, B-cell-depleted T cells, or PBMCs.

The germline V gene has CDR1 SGHAT and CDR2 FQDESV (reference sequence). The V segment lost 3 bases and the J segment 4 bases; nucleotides outside the gene matches: 4. The CDR3 is 15 residues long. The method was immunoSEQ multiplex PCR; TCRdb's version includes in-frame clones alone and lacks a portion of them. The table records 390,000 or so clones, around 83% of them present only once. Specimen: PBMCs or T cells enriched from blood (not recorded which). This receptor was identified in a woman between 45 and 65 years old who had recovered from COVID-19. The rearrangement links TRBV11-1 to TRBJ2-5; 11 bases line up with TRBD2. The CDR3 sequence: CASSFVTSGRETQYF. CDR3 DNA sequence: TGTGCCAGCAGCTTTGTCACTAGCGGGAGAGAGACCCAGTACTTC.